Listed below are T cell receptor beta chains from one sample, sequenced in a study of memory CD4+ T cells and cytomegalovirus serostatus. Sequencing used immunoSEQ multiplex PCR; TCRdb keeps in-frame clones, though not all of them. The sample lists under 100,000 clones, around 80% occurring once. Sequencing was carried out using memory CD4+ T cells from blood. These receptors were obtained from an adult in good health and CMV-seronegative. The CDR3 runs from the conserved cysteine through the conserved F or W. Each record gives: V gene, CDR3 protein.

V: TRBV6-4; CDR3: CASSDSAAPRQGEAFF
V: TRBV7-6; CDR3: CASSPGDTSYEQYF
V: TRBV2; CDR3: CASSGRKNTGELFF
V: TRBV11-2; CDR3: CASTPQSPGNTIYF
V: TRBV7-9; CDR3: CASSGDGHYGYTF
V: TRBV5-1; CDR3: CASSLGVDRYQETQYF
V: TRBV7-2; CDR3: CASSPAGHAYNEQFF
V: TRBV30; CDR3: CAWTDTNEKLFF
V: TRBV4-3; CDR3: CASSRLAGVETQYF
V: TRBV7-9; CDR3: CASSLGSGATEKLFF
V: TRBV7-9; CDR3: CASSPRRDSNYEQYF
V: TRBV2; CDR3: CASSYRGLEQYF
V: TRBV30; CDR3: CAWSVRQLNTEAFF
V: TRBV5-1; CDR3: CASRTGTQGTDTQYF
V: TRBV7-6; CDR3: CASSLRRGLGHEQYF
V: TRBV5-8; CDR3: CASGSRGLSTDTQYF
V: TRBV7-2; CDR3: CASSPWAGDTYGYTF
V: TRBV30; CDR3: CAWSLTGQYGSYTF
V: TRBV6-1; CDR3: CASKSTAPGELFF
V: TRBV5-1; CDR3: CASSFAGLGLDEQYF
V: TRBV19; CDR3: CASSIEAGGYTF
V: TRBV18; CDR3: CASSPRFYGYTF
V: TRBV30; CDR3: CAWSSDSNQPQHF
V: TRBV11-2; CDR3: CASERQGTNEQYF
V: TRBV7-8; CDR3: CASSPGQGAVRVGPQHF
V: TRBV4-1; CDR3: CASSLLTGGHSYGYTF
V: TRBV2; CDR3: CASSEELDGTQYF
V: TRBV27; CDR3: CASKKTGSYEQYF
V: TRBV6-1; CDR3: CASTEGWTEAFF
V: TRBV10-1; CDR3: CAGLPTETNYGYTF
V: TRBV29-1; CDR3: CSVGSDSNQPQHF
V: TRBV11-3; CDR3: CASSPSGGLRTDTQYF
V: TRBV10-3; CDR3: CAISDSGGKSTGELFF
V: TRBV7-9; CDR3: CASSLVGTEGNTIYF
V: TRBV11-3; CDR3: CASSLGDRAASEDTQYF
V: TRBV28; CDR3: CASSSPAANSYNEQFF
V: TRBV27; CDR3: CASRSPGNTIYF
V: TRBV7-6; CDR3: CASSPAGGGYGYTF
V: TRBV19; CDR3: CASSPQTGTNTEAFF
V: TRBV5-5; CDR3: CASSGTIGGYSGNTIYF
V: TRBV6-5; CDR3: CASSPGRGIYGYTF
V: TRBV19; CDR3: CASSIRRGFNQPQHF
V: TRBV6-5; CDR3: CASSYSPGGHSTEAFF
V: TRBV9; CDR3: CASSASNEQFF
V: TRBV9; CDR3: CASSVVPGGGGYSNQPQHF
V: TRBV13; CDR3: CASSLGGNTEAFF
V: TRBV6-1; CDR3: CASRVTGENTEAFF
V: TRBV4-1; CDR3: CASSHMVWGAGTEAFF
V: TRBV7-2; CDR3: CASSLASGGTHEKLFF
V: TRBV6-1; CDR3: CASTRQGSLTEAFF
V: TRBV2; CDR3: CASRVSGNTIYF
V: TRBV11-2; CDR3: CASSLEPSSPEQFF
V: TRBV13; CDR3: CASSYDRRSYEQYF
V: TRBV15; CDR3: CATSRDSGRNQPQHF
V: TRBV25-1; CDR3: CASSRGSYEQYF